This TCR beta chain was captured by sequencing in a study of blood T cell repertoires in COVID-19. Turning to the study itself: COVID-19 samples collected from the United States, Italy and Spain covered acute and convalescent phases.

Germline-derived CDR1 and CDR2 are LNHDA and SQIVND (reference sequence). The germline V and J ends were trimmed by 1 base and 3 bases, with 9 bases remaining between them. The length of the CDR3 is 14 residues. The authors' processing: Estimation of nucleated cell counts was performed using reference gene primer amplification. Clones were sequenced by immunoSEQ multiplex PCR, and TCRdb holds only the in-frame ones, with some missing. The V and J calls and clone size were taken over from that table, and D and trimming were inferred from the DNA. The sample has roughly 39,000 clones, roughly 85% seen once.

The chain carries TRBV19 and TRBJ1-2; D perhaps matches TRBD1 (6 bases). The TCR originated in a human donor in a cohort sampled during active COVID-19. Sequencing was carried out using peripheral blood. In DNA form, the CDR3 reads TGTGCCAGTAGTATAGCCCAGGGGTACTATGGCTACACCTTC. It yields the protein CASSIAQGYYGYTF.